The entry that follows covers one T cell receptor (beta chain) sequence. The antigen remains unidentified. The data were obtained in a study of cytomegalovirus exposure and HLA in healthy donors. Study information: From donors who were HLA-typed, an early data release held around 85 million unique TCRs. The study, taken as a whole, reports: Cytomegalovirus-associated TCR beta chains were listed, numbering some 170. TCR beta sequences numbering 16,951 were associated with HLA alleles at 0.05 false discovery rate in a later analysis. Per a later analysis, HLA-associated TCR beta chains showed more clonal expansion than other, equally common TCR beta chains.

This CDR3 contains 15 residues. CDR1 SNHLY and CDR2 FYNNEI come from the germline V gene. V lost 3 bases and J lost 9; bases outside the gene matches: 7. Researchers ran the PCR with 60 Vbeta and 13 Jbeta primers. Sequencing used immunoSEQ multiplex PCR; TCRdb keeps in-frame clones, though not all of them. The sample has 120,000 to 150,000 clones, over 60% seen once. The sequencing sample was made of PBMCs. This chain uses TRBV2 with TRBJ1-6, with TRBD1 identical over 8 bases. The TCR was taken from a male donor in good health and CMV-seronegative. The CDR3 nucleotides are TGTGCCAGCAGTGACCGACAGGGGATAGGTTCACCCCTCCACTTT. Its translation: CASSDRQGIGSPLHF.